This T cell receptor beta chain was captured in a study of T cells in women clearing cervical HPV infection. Study-level information: Case blood was drawn when the lesion was first found; control blood after infection became undetectable.

General study points: CIN3+ cases had significantly higher TCR richness than controls; evenness did not differ.

A remark on this clone: What it binds is not known. The CDR3 end falls 3 residues outside the read, so it is completed with the germline J gene.

V lost 2 bases, J lost 6 bases, and 9 bases stayed unmatched. Germline V lookup: CDR1 SNHLY, CDR2 FYNNEI. CDR3 length equals 16 residues. Clones were read by immunoSEQ multiplex PCR, and TCRdb kept only the in-frame ones, dropping some. This sample carries tens of thousands of clones, with about 1.5% going to the ten biggest clones. The sample comprised blood buffy coat. The chain links TRBV2 to TRBJ1-5; 8 bases agree with TRBD1. This clonotype was sampled from a woman aged 18 to 69 with a cervical HPV16 infection that either progressed to CIN3+ or cleared (not recorded which). CDR3 bases read: TGTGCCAGCAGTGAAACCCCCAGGGGGCGCACTCAGCCC. It yields the protein CASSETPRGRTQP. The CDR3, in full, reads CASSETPRGRTQPQHF.